These T cell receptor beta chains were read from a single sample in a study of shared clonotypes between healthy human individuals. The data were produced by immunoSEQ multiplex PCR, yet TCRdb's version contains in-frame clones alone and is incomplete. The data contain around 2.1 million clones, 90% to 95% of them seen just once; the ten biggest clones take up over 1.5%. The sample comprised naive CD8+ T cells from PBMCs. The receptors originated from a man aged 18-30 years in good health. Some clones in this sample may be carry-over from other donors' samples. The CDR3 runs from the conserved cysteine through the conserved F or W. Clone size is shown for a subset of rows, as once, few, many or a class of expanded clone.

>-|TRBJ1-2|13|TRBV10-3
CAISEIARDGYTF
>-|TRBJ2-2|15|TRBV28
CASDGLWPNTGELFF
>once|TRBJ1-5|14|TRBV27
CASSLFRDAQPQHF
>-|TRBJ1-1|19|TRBV9
CASSPHPTGQGIGGTEAFF
>-|TRBJ2-3|16|TRBV18
CASSQGIRGQRDTQYF
>few|TRBJ2-7|14|TRBV7-9
CASSPQDGPSEQYF
>few|TRBJ2-1|15|TRBV6-6
CASNEGIGFVNEQFF
>-|TRBJ2-2|15|TRBV11-2
CASSLVGGGTGELFF
>once|TRBJ2-5|16|TRBV27
CASSPPRGEGEETQYF
>-|TRBJ1-5|14|TRBV9
CASSVDNSNQPQHF